This TCR beta chain derives from a study of cytomegalovirus exposure and HLA in healthy donors. General study points: Some TCR beta chains (around 180 of them) were listed as cytomegalovirus-associated.

The PCR used 60 Vbeta and 13 Jbeta primers. Data came from immunoSEQ multiplex PCR; TCRdb stores just in-frame clones and leaves some out. The profile shows over 95,000 clones, about 75% of them singletons. As for this clone: Its antigen is unknown.

This TCR was sampled from a middle-aged woman in good health and CMV-seropositive. Sequenced input: PBMCs.

The CDR3: CASSLGWSSEAFF. DNA of the CDR3: TGCGCCAGCAGCTTGGGATGGAGCTCTGAAGCTTTCTTT. This chain uses TRBV5-1 with TRBJ1-1, with D unresolved. CDR3 size: 13 residues. CDR1 SGHRS and CDR2 YFSETQ come from the germline V gene. V lost 0 bases, J lost 6 bases, and 9 bases lay in between.